The 32 T cell receptor beta chains presented below share a single source sample, sequenced in a study of blood T cell repertoires in COVID-19. Assay: immunoSEQ multiplex PCR; the TCRdb copy retains only in-frame clones and omits some. The data show about 220,000 clones, 84% seen once. The sequencing input was PBMCs or T cells enriched from blood (not recorded which). Receptors were obtained from a woman between 35 and 50 years old who had recovered from COVID-19.

This chain connects TRBV7-9 to TRBJ2-3, with unresolved D. V gave up 4 bases and J gave up 1 base, with 6 bases separating them. Looked up from germline, CDR1 is SEHNR and CDR2 is FQNEAQ (reference sequence). The CDR3 sequence is 13 residues long. In DNA form, the CDR3 reads TGTGCCAGCAGCTCCAGTGGCACAGATACGCAGTATTTT. This translates into CASSSSGTDTQYF.

This clone was seen a few times. The J gene is TRBJ1-5, the V gene TRBV19; 8 nucleotides agree with TRBD1. The CDR3 is 14 residues long. CDR1 and CDR2 (germline): LNHDA, SQIVND (reference sequence). V lost 6 bases to trimming and J lost 6 bases; unmatched junction nucleotides: 7. CDR3 nucleotide sequence: TGTGCCAGTAGCCACGACAGGGGACGTCAGCCCCAGCATTTT. Translating gives CASSHDRGRQPQHF.

The chain recombines TRBV27 with TRBJ1-5; TRBD1 matches at 7 bases. J gave up 2 bases and V 6 bases, and 13 bases lay outside the gene matches. The germline CDR1 and CDR2 sequences are MNHEY and SMNVEV (reference sequence). The CDR3 covers 17 residues. CDR3 nucleotide sequence: TGTGCCAGCAGACCTTCCTGGGGACAGACTGGCAATCAGCCCCAGCATTTT. Translating gives CASRPSWGQTGNQPQHF.

The sample holds a few counts of this clone. The rearrangement uses TRBV28 and TRBJ1-1; D is perhaps TRBD1 (6 bases). Trimming left V 3 bases short and J 4 bases short, with 12 bases between. The CDR3 covers 14 residues. Germline CDR1 and CDR2: MDHEN and SYDVKM. CDR3 region: CASSFPGEGTEAFF. The CDR3 nucleotides read TGTGCCAGCAGTTTCCCAGGGGAGGGCACTGAAGCTTTCTTT. Complete variable domain (other parts from reference TRBV28 and TRBJ1-1): DVKVTQSSRYLVKRTGEKVFLECVQDMDHENMFWYRQDPGLGLRLIYFSYDVKMKEKGDIPEGYSVSREKKERFSLILESASTNQTSMYLCASSFPGEGTEAFFGQGTRLTVV.

This clone has more than one count but fewer than ten. V usage is TRBV9 and J usage is TRBJ2-2; TRBD1 aligns across 7 bases. This CDR3 has 16 residues. The V and J ends lost 0 bases and 7 bases, in that order; junction bases with no gene match: 9. CDR1 SGDLS and CDR2 YYNGEE come from the germline V gene. CDR3 sequence (DNA): TGTGCCAGCAGCGTAGGAGCCGGGACAGTCGACGGGGAGCTGTTTTTT. It encodes CASSVGAGTVDGELFF.

J is TRBJ1-1 and V is TRBV7-2; no firm D call. This CDR3 comprises 14 residues. The germline gives CDR1 SGHTA, CDR2 FQGNSA. V gave up 1 base and J gave up 5 bases, with 11 bases separating them. CDR3: CASSLDPGLTEAFF. CDR3 DNA sequence: TGTGCCAGCAGCTTAGACCCGGGGTTGACTGAAGCTTTCTTT.

V usage is TRBV28 and J usage is TRBJ2-1; a possible D gene is TRBD2 (6 bases). The CDR3 consists of 16 residues. V gave up 2 bases and J gave up 7 bases, with 18 bases separating them. CDR1 and CDR2 (germline): MDHEN, SYDVKM. CDR3 sequence reads: CASSLGGQGGLNEQFF. For the CDR3, the DNA is TGTGCCAGCAGTTTAGGAGGGCAGGGAGGCTTAAATGAGCAGTTCTTC.

Worth noting for this clone: Different DNA sequences within this sample yield the same CDR3. This chain links TRBV7-9 with TRBJ2-7; TRBD2 aligns across 8 bases. CDR3 length equals 14 residues. Germline trimming cut 0 bases from V and 3 bases from J; bases unmatched to any gene: 1. Germline CDR1 SEHNR, CDR2 FQNEAQ (reference sequence). DNA of the CDR3: TGTGCCAGCAGCTTAGCCGGGACTAGCTACGAGCAGTACTTC. Translation gives CASSLAGTSYEQYF.

In this sample, this clone turned up a few times. V and J are TRBV4-1 and TRBJ1-1, with TRBD1 matching over 8 bases. Germline CDR1 is MGHRA and CDR2 is YSYEKL. V shed 4 bases and J 2 bases; nucleotides not matched to a gene: 9. There are 16 residues in the CDR3. The CDR3 spells CASSPTWSGGNTEAFF. For the CDR3, the DNA is TGCGCCAGCAGCCCTACGTGGTCAGGGGGCAACACTGAAGCTTTCTTT.

The gene calls are TRBV4-1 and TRBJ2-1, with TRBD1 matching 7 bases. The germline V gene encodes CDR1 MGHRA and CDR2 YSYEKL. The trim removed 0 bases at V and 2 bases at J, leaving 10 bases unmatched. The CDR3 extends over 18 amino acids. The DNA of the CDR3 is TGCGCCAGCAGCCAAGATGACAGGGTTTTTCCCGCCTACAATGAGCAGTTCTTC. It codes for CASSQDDRVFPAYNEQFF.

The rearrangement links TRBV3-1 (or the pseudogene TRBV3-2) to TRBJ2-7; no definite D call. CDR1 and CDR2 (germline): LGHDT, YNNKEL (reference sequence). The ends were cut back, 5 bases at V and 6 bases at J, with 8 bases in the middle. The CDR3 runs 11 residues. The CDR3 sequence is CASSGEAEQYF. As DNA, the CDR3 is TGTGCCAGCAGCGGAGAGGCCGAGCAGTACTTC.

The genes are TRBV19 and TRBJ1-2; 7 bases line up with TRBD1. CDR3 length: 14 residues. CDR1 is LNHDA, CDR2 SQIVND, per germline (reference sequence). Trimming cost V 6 bases and J 1 base; bases outside gene matches: 5. DNA of the CDR3: TGTGCCAGTAGGCAGACAGGGCATAACTATGGCTACACCTTC. It specifies CASRQTGHNYGYTF.

This chain connects TRBV3-1 (or the pseudogene TRBV3-2) to TRBJ2-5, with D tentatively TRBD1 (5 bases). In germline, CDR1 is LGHDT, CDR2 YNNKEL (reference sequence). This CDR3 comprises 17 residues. Trimming left V 4 bases short and J 0 bases short, with 18 bases between. The CDR3 nucleotides read TGTGCCAGCAGCCGGCGGAGAGACAGTTGGTACCAAGAGACCCAGTACTTC. Protein: CASSRRRDSWYQETQYF.

This sequence joins TRBV7-5 and TRBJ1-4. TRBV7-5 is reported as a pseudogene. This CDR3 spans 14 amino acids. CDR3 loop: CVRDGGKEDEKLFF. The CDR3, as DNA: TGTGTCAGAGACGGGGGGAAGGAGGATGAAAAACTGTTTTTT.

The table lists this clone with a few counts. The genes are TRBV5-1 and TRBJ1-3; weak D call: TRBD1 (6 bases). V lost 0 bases and J lost 3, with 13 bases in between. Germline CDR1 SGHRS, CDR2 YFSETQ. There are 16 residues in the CDR3. The CDR3 here is CASSLEPGGVGNTIYF. DNA for the CDR3: TGCGCCAGCAGCTTGGAACCGGGGGGCGTTGGAAACACCATATATTTT.

The V call is TRBV25-1, the J call TRBJ2-7, with TRBD2 identical over 7 bases. The length of the CDR3 is 17 residues. The germline V gene encodes CDR1 MGHDK and CDR2 SYGVNS. After removal of 6 bases from V and 2 bases from J, the junction contained 16 bases not matched to a gene. This CDR3 reads CASRLGFERDPAYEQYF. As DNA, the CDR3 is TGTGCCAGCAGATTGGGTTTTGAGCGGGACCCCGCCTACGAGCAGTACTTC.

The chain employs TRBV19 and TRBJ2-3; D is undetermined. V was cut by 5 bases and J by 3 bases, with 9 bases left in between. CDR1 is LNHDA and CDR2 is SQIVND in the germline V gene (reference sequence). The CDR3 length is 13 residues. The CDR3 DNA sequence: TGTGCCAGTAGTGCCGGTGGTACAGATACGCAGTATTTT. This sequence encodes CASSAGGTDTQYF.

In DNA, the CDR3 is TGTGCCAGCAGCTCCGAGGGACAGGGGAAATCTGGAAACACCATATATTTT. Residues: CASSSEGQGKSGNTIYF. V usage is TRBV7-8 and J usage is TRBJ1-3; 10 positions agree with TRBD1. Germline V gene lookup returns CDR1 SGHVS and CDR2 FQNEAQ. Trimming took 4 bases from V and 1 from J; bases not matched to a gene: 7. The CDR3 totals 17 residues.

The gene calls are TRBV29-1 and TRBJ1-1; tentatively, D is TRBD1 (5 bases). Germline CDR1 is SQVTM and CDR2 is ANQGSEA. The CDR3 totals 13 residues. Trimming shortened V by 2 bases and J by 4 bases, and 11 bases separated the two germline ends. CDR3: CSVETGQGTEAFF. The CDR3 DNA sequence: TGCAGCGTTGAAACAGGTCAGGGCACTGAAGCTTTCTTT.

The chain has TRBV7-9 and TRBJ2-1, with 8 bases that match TRBD2. This CDR3 has 15 amino acids. The V gene's germline CDR1 is SEHNR and CDR2 FQNEAQ (reference sequence). The trim removed 5 bases at V and 6 bases at J, leaving 9 bases unmatched. The chain's CDR3 is CASSPLGLGVNEQFF. The CDR3, as DNA: TGTGCCAGCAGCCCGTTGGGACTAGGAGTCAATGAGCAGTTCTTC.

This clone has just one count. This CDR3 reads CASSAQVLAGSNTGELFF. DNA of the CDR3: TGTGCCAGCAGTGCCCAAGTCCTAGCGGGATCGAACACCGGGGAGCTGTTTTTT. This sequence joins TRBV6-1 and TRBJ2-2, with TRBD2 identical over 9 bases. The CDR3 runs 18 residues. CDR1 MNHNS and CDR2 SASEGT come from the germline V gene. The junction had 9 bases not matched to a gene; V was cut back by 4 bases and J by 0 bases.

The J gene is TRBJ2-1, the V gene TRBV7-3, with TRBD2 matching 16 bases. This CDR3 region has 18 residues. After removal of 3 bases from V and 6 bases from J, the junction contained 8 bases not matched to a gene. The germline V gene has CDR1 SGHTA and CDR2 FQGTGA. The CDR3 is CASSLLPGTSGRGNEQFF. As DNA, the CDR3 is TGTGCCAGCAGCTTGTTACCCGGGACTAGCGGGAGGGGCAATGAGCAGTTCTTC.

The sample holds one count of this clone. The chain is built from TRBV7-8 and TRBJ1-5, with D uncertain. V lost 5 bases, J lost 1 base, and 9 bases lay in between. This CDR3 region has 14 residues. Germline V lookup: CDR1 SGHVS, CDR2 FQNEAQ. CDR3 sequence (DNA): TGTGCCAGCAGCCGGGCCCTGAGCAATCAGCCCCAGCATTTT. It specifies CASSRALSNQPQHF. The full variable domain, rest sourced from reference TRBV7-8 and TRBJ1-5, is GAGVSQSPRYKVAKRGQDVALRCDPISGHVSLFWYQQALGQGPEFLTYFQNEAQLDKSGLPSDRFFAERPEGSVSTLKIQRTQQEDSAVYLCASSRALSNQPQHFGDGTRLSIL.

V usage is TRBV18 and J usage is TRBJ1-2; TRBD1 might be the D (5 bases). V shed 1 base and J shed 0 bases, with 12 bases lying between them. From germline, CDR1 is KGHSH and CDR2 LQKENI. There are 16 residues in the CDR3. The CDR3 loop is CASSPQFGGANYGYTF. CDR3 bases: TGTGCCAGCTCACCACAGTTCGGGGGAGCTAACTATGGCTACACCTTC.

The chain combines TRBV10-1 with TRBJ1-1; D remains ambiguous. With 2 bases removed from V and 4 bases from J, the gap between germline ends came to 8 bases. Germline-derived CDR1 and CDR2 are WNHNN and SYGVQD (reference sequence). CDR3 length: 13 amino acids. CDR3 protein: CASSEPHGTEAFF. In nucleotides, the CDR3 is TGCGCCAGCAGTGAGCCCCACGGCACTGAAGCTTTCTTT.

This chain joins TRBV7-2 and TRBJ1-5; 12 bases fit TRBD1. Germline CDR1 SGHTA, CDR2 FQGNSA. The CDR3 has 16 amino acids. V was pared by 3 bases and J by 2 bases, with 2 bases of the junction left unmatched. The CDR3 is CASSFRDRGRNQPQHF. The CDR3 DNA is TGTGCCAGCAGCTTTAGGGACAGGGGGCGCAATCAGCCCCAGCATTTT.

The chain joins TRBV7-2 to TRBJ1-1; possibly TRBD1 for D (5 bases). Between the trimmed V and J ends, which lost 4 bases and 1 base, there was a span of 10 bases. This CDR3 spans 14 amino acids. Germline V gene data show CDR1 as SGHTA and CDR2 as FQGNSA. The CDR3 DNA reads TGTGCCAGCAGCTCCGACAGTTCGAACACTGAAGCTTTCTTT. The encoded protein is CASSSDSSNTEAFF. The complete variable domain, with remaining parts taken from reference TRBV7-2 and TRBJ1-1, reads GAGVSQSPSNKVTEKGKDVELRCDPISGHTALYWYRQSLGQGLEFLIYFQGNSAPDKSGLPSDRFSAERTGGSVSTLTIQRTQQEDSAVYLCASSSDSSNTEAFFGQGTRLTVV.

The V call is TRBV5-4, the J call TRBJ1-1; possibly TRBD1 for D (5 bases). V was pared by 4 bases and J by 0 bases, with 13 bases between. CDR1 and CDR2 (germline): SGHNT, YYREEE (reference sequence). The CDR3 contains 15 residues. The CDR3 sequence: CASSPVAGMNTEAFF. The CDR3 nucleotides read TGTGCCAGCAGCCCCGTGGCAGGGATGAACACTGAAGCTTTCTTT.

The chain combines TRBV5-1 with TRBJ2-5; a weak D match, TRBD1 (5 bases). The germline CDR1 and CDR2 sequences are SGHRS and YFSETQ. V was clipped by 4 bases and J by 3 bases, with 10 bases between them. The CDR3 spans 13 residues. The CDR3 reads CASSIPTEETQYF. In DNA form, the CDR3 reads TGCGCCAGCAGCATACCGACAGAAGAGACCCAGTACTTC.

This chain joins TRBV19 and TRBJ1-6, with 8 bases matching TRBD1. V shed 1 base and J 2 bases; nucleotides not matched to a gene: 7. CDR3 length: 18 amino acids. Germline assignment: CDR1 LNHDA and CDR2 SQIVND (reference sequence). DNA of the CDR3: TGTGCCAGTAGTATAGCCACAGGGGGAGGCGCCTATAATTCACCCCTCCACTTT. Protein sequence: CASSIATGGGAYNSPLHF.

The genes are TRBV5-4 and TRBJ2-5; 7 bases map to TRBD1. The ends lost 0 bases at V and 3 bases at J; junction bases unmatched: 5. CDR1 SGHNT and CDR2 YYREEE come from the germline V gene (reference sequence). The CDR3 is 15 amino acids. This CDR3 reads CASSLDGTVKETQYF. CDR3 DNA sequence: TGTGCCAGCAGCTTGGATGGGACAGTAAAAGAGACCCAGTACTTC. Together with reference TRBV5-4 and TRBJ2-5, the CDR3 gives the full variable domain: ETGVTQSPTHLIKTRGQQVTLRCSSQSGHNTVSWYQQALGQGPQFIFQYYREEENGRGNFPPRFSGLQFPNYSSELNVNALELDDSALYLCASSLDGTVKETQYFGPGTRLLVL.

Only a few counts were recorded for this clone. This chain uses TRBV2 with TRBJ1-4; D not certain. V lost 0 bases, J lost 13 bases, and 6 bases lay in between. CDR1 and CDR2 (germline): SNHLY, FYNNEI. The CDR3 sequence is 11 residues long. The CDR3 nucleotides are TGTGCCAGCAGTGAAGCGGTGAGACTGTTTTTT. This gives the protein CASSEAVRLFF.